Each of the 18 T cell receptor beta chains below was sequenced from the same sample in a study of cytomegalovirus exposure and HLA in healthy donors. Measured with immunoSEQ multiplex PCR; TCRdb has only the in-frame clones, and not every one. The sample has about 190,000 clones; roughly 82% are singletons. The sequencing input was PBMCs. These receptors all come from a woman younger than 35 in good health and CMV-seronegative.

The chain employs TRBV5-1 and TRBJ2-7, with D maybe TRBD2 (5 bases). CDR1 SGHRS and CDR2 YFSETQ come from the germline V gene. CDR3 length: 13 amino acids. Trimming removed 0 bases from V and 2 bases from J, with 6 bases in between. The DNA of the CDR3 is TGCGCCAGCAGCTTGGACGGGGCCTACGAGCAGTACTTC. This translates into CASSLDGAYEQYF.

This clone was picked up a small number of times. The chain has TRBV29-1 and TRBJ2-1; D may be TRBD1 (6 bases). CDR1 is SQVTM, CDR2 ANQGSEA, per germline. The CDR3 runs to 15 residues. Trimming cost V 1 base and J 2 bases, with 12 bases left between them. The chain's CDR3 is CSVEVPDRTYNEQFF. The DNA for the CDR3 is TGCAGCGTTGAAGTTCCGGACAGAACCTACAATGAGCAGTTCTTC.

This clone was recorded only once. This chain uses TRBV19 with TRBJ1-2, with D hard to call. Trimming cost V 7 bases and J 4 bases, with 7 bases left between them. The CDR3 covers 11 residues. Germline V lookup: CDR1 LNHDA, CDR2 SQIVND (reference sequence). The CDR3 loop reads CASIPIYGYTF. CDR3 bases: TGTGCCAGTATCCCAATCTATGGCTACACCTTC.

As for this clone: An end of the junction differs from the germline gene, which may be a read error. This rearrangement joins TRBV7-2 to TRBJ1-2, with D uncertain. The CDR3 spans 14 residues. Germline-derived CDR1 and CDR2 are SGHTA and FQGNSA. DNA for the CDR3: TGTGCCAGCAGCTCCCAACCCTCCCTCGGGGTCTCCGCCTTC. It translates to CASSSQPSLGVSAF. Filled out from reference TRBV7-2 and TRBJ1-2, the complete variable domain reads GAGVSQSPSNKVTEKGKDVELRCDPISGHTALYWYRQSLGQGLEFLIYFQGNSAPDKSGLPSDRFSAERTGGSVSTLTIQRTQQEDSAVYLCASSSQPSLGVSAFGSGTRLTVV.

V and J are TRBV5-8 and TRBJ2-2; a possible D gene is TRBD1 (6 bases). V gave up 4 bases and J gave up 1 base, with 11 bases separating them. In germline, CDR1 is SGHTS, CDR2 YDEGEE. The length of the CDR3 is 15 residues. CDR3 nucleotides: TGTGCCAGCAGCCTCGGGACATTGAACACCGGGGAGCTGTTTTTT. Translating gives CASSLGTLNTGELFF.

This clone was observed once. V and J are TRBV19 and TRBJ1-5; TRBD1 matches 8 bases. The V segment lost 5 bases and the J segment 4 bases; nucleotides outside the gene matches: 4. The CDR3 has 14 amino acids. Germline lookup yields CDR1 LNHDA and CDR2 SQIVND (reference sequence). CDR3: CASSQGATNQPQHF. In DNA form, the CDR3 reads TGTGCCAGTAGTCAGGGGGCGACTAATCAGCCCCAGCATTTT.

The chain is built from TRBV9 and TRBJ1-2; no clear D gene. The length of the CDR3 is 14 residues. V was cut by 4 bases and J by 1 base, with 11 bases left in between. CDR1 SGDLS and CDR2 YYNGEE come from the germline V gene. Written as DNA, the CDR3 is TGTGCCAGCAGCCGCACTAGGAATAACTATGGCTACACCTTC. This translates into CASSRTRNNYGYTF.

J is TRBJ1-3 and V is TRBV27, with TRBD1 identical over 9 bases. Germline V gene lookup returns CDR1 MNHEY and CDR2 SMNVEV (reference sequence). CDR3 length: 16 residues. After removal of 5 bases from V and 5 bases from J, the junction contained 10 bases not matched to a gene. The CDR3 DNA sequence: TGTGCCAGCAGTGGTCGGGGACAGGGAAAGAGAAACACCATATATTTT. It is translated as CASSGRGQGKRNTIYF.

The chain couples TRBV10-3 to TRBJ2-7; maybe TRBD1 (8 bases). The V end was cut by 0 bases, the J end by 3 bases, with 15 bases between. Germline CDR1 is ENHRY and CDR2 is SYGVKD. The CDR3 covers 16 residues. The CDR3 DNA sequence: TGTGCCATCAGTGAGTCGATACAGGGGGGGATCTACGAGCAGTACTTC. Its translation: CAISESIQGGIYEQYF.

V and J are TRBV7-8 and TRBJ2-1; D gene ambiguous. The CDR3 contains 13 residues. Germline CDR1 SGHVS, CDR2 FQNEAQ. The V end was cut by 2 bases, the J end by 6 bases, with 8 bases between. The chain's CDR3 is CASSLLELNEQFF. The CDR3 bases are TGTGCCAGCAGCTTACTCGAGCTCAATGAGCAGTTCTTC.

The chain has TRBV13 and TRBJ2-5, with 8 positions matching TRBD1. The CDR3 covers 18 residues. The germline V gene encodes CDR1 PRHDT and CDR2 FYEKMQ (reference sequence). Trimming removed 6 bases from V and 2 bases from J; junction bases left unmatched: 17. CDR3 amino acids: CASSTAGDGTGKQETQYF. DNA for the CDR3: TGTGCCAGCAGTACCGCGGGCGACGGGACAGGCAAACAAGAGACCCAGTACTTC.

The chain recombines TRBV7-8 with TRBJ2-7, with TRBD1 matching 8 bases. The germline V gene has CDR1 SGHVS and CDR2 FQNEAQ. With V trimmed by 10 bases and J by 4 bases, 12 bases remained unmatched. This CDR3 is 14 amino acids long. The CDR3 nucleotides are TGTGCCACCTTGACAGGGGTTGTAGGGTACGAGCAGTACTTC. As protein: CATLTGVVGYEQYF.

CDR3: CASSYRRGSGNTIYF. CDR3 nucleotide sequence: TGCGCCAGCAGCTATCGCAGGGGCTCTGGAAACACCATATATTTT. The chain has TRBV5-1 and TRBJ1-3, with D possibly matching TRBD1 (6 bases). V lost 3 bases to trimming and J lost 0 bases, with 10 bases between them. There are 15 residues in the CDR3. Germline V gene sequence: CDR1 SGHRS, CDR2 YFSETQ.

The chain combines TRBV4-1 with TRBJ2-6; TRBD1 might be the D (5 bases). The CDR3 loop spans 19 amino acids. Germline V gene lookup returns CDR1 MGHRA and CDR2 YSYEKL. Trimming removed 1 base at V and 2 bases at J, with 18 bases between. The CDR3: CASSQVFAAGPTGANVLTF. The DNA for the CDR3 is TGCGCCAGCAGCCAAGTCTTCGCTGCAGGGCCTACTGGGGCCAACGTCCTGACTTTC.

This chain uses TRBV18 with TRBJ2-2; the D is unclear. CDR3 size: 13 residues. V dropped 4 bases and J dropped 3 bases, with 6 bases sitting between them. Germline V gene data show CDR1 as KGHSH and CDR2 as LQKENI. Here the CDR3 DNA reads TGTGCCAGCTCACAAACACACACCGGGGAGCTGTTTTTT. This encodes CASSQTHTGELFF.

This clone has just one count. The chain links TRBV5-1 to TRBJ2-1; D is uncertain. Trimming shortened V by 1 base and J by 10 bases, and 6 bases separated the two germline ends. CDR3 length equals 11 residues. Per the germline V gene, CDR1 is SGHRS and CDR2 is YFSETQ. DNA for the CDR3: TGCGCCAGCAGCTTGACCGGGGAGCAGTTCTTC. Amino acid sequence: CASSLTGEQFF.

J is TRBJ1-2 and V is TRBV14, with D tentatively TRBD1 (6 bases). Germline CDR1 is SGHDN and CDR2 is FVKESK. The CDR3 length is 16 residues. The germline V and J ends were trimmed by 5 bases and 4 bases, with 20 bases remaining between them. The CDR3 region is CASSRGTDGTLYGYTF. CDR3 nucleotide sequence: TGTGCCAGCAGCAGGGGGACGGACGGAACTCTCTATGGCTACACCTTC.

This chain links TRBV18 with TRBJ2-3; TRBD2 agrees at 7 bases. Germline V gives CDR1 KGHSH, CDR2 LQKENI. The CDR3 is made up of 13 amino acids. Trimming took 7 bases from V and 1 from J; bases not matched to a gene: 2. This CDR3 reads CASFRGGTDTQYF. CDR3 nucleotide sequence: TGTGCCAGCTTCCGGGGGGGCACAGATACGCAGTATTTT.